This TCR beta chain comes out of a study of blood T cell repertoires in COVID-19. Background on the study: The study drew acute and convalescent COVID-19 samples from the United States, Italy and Spain.

Comments on this clone: Germline is not matched at one junction end, which may reflect a read error.

The length of the CDR3 is 12 residues. Germline V lookup: CDR1 SGHKS, CDR2 YYEKEE (reference sequence). Authors' data handling: Cell counts per sample came from amplifying reference gene primers. Clones were read by immunoSEQ multiplex PCR, and TCRdb kept only the in-frame ones, dropping some. The V and J calls and the clone size are those of that table, but D and trimming were determined from the DNA. This sample has 450,000 or so clones, with approximately 91% found just once. Sequencing used peripheral blood. The TCR was taken from a woman between 40 and 55 years old with COVID-19, enrolled during active disease. The chain employs TRBV5-5 and TRBJ1-2; 8 nucleotides agree with TRBD1. The CDR3 reads CASSVDRGLFSF. The CDR3, as DNA: TGTGCCAGCAGCGTCGACAGGGGCCTGTTCAGCTTC.